This is a list of T cell receptor beta chains from one sample in a study of blood T cell repertoires in COVID-19. Some clones are missing from TCRdb's copy, which holds only in-frame ones; the method was immunoSEQ multiplex PCR. The sample shows about 300,000 clones, roughly 90% of them seen only once. Sequenced material: peripheral blood. These receptors originate from a man between 18 and 35 years old who had recovered from COVID-19. Each CDR3 is given with its conserved first and last residue. Fields, in order: J gene, D gene, clone size, V gene, CDR3 protein, CDR3 DNA. The D gene is left open where the match is weak. Part of the rows lack a size; the others show once, few, many or a class for expanded clones.

>TRBJ1-1|TRBD1|NA|TRBV24-1
CATSALSQGGKTEAFF
TGTGCCACCAGTGCTTTATCACAGGGGGGGAAGACTGAAGCTTTCTTT
>TRBJ2-7|TRBD1|NA|TRBV5-1
CASSPGGQGTVYEQYF
TGCGCCAGCAGCCCTGGCGGCCAAGGGACAGTCTACGAGCAGTACTTC
>TRBJ1-1|NA|NA|TRBV29-1
CSVVPSDTEAFF
TGCAGCGTTGTACCCTCAGACACTGAAGCTTTCTTT
>TRBJ2-7|NA|NA|TRBV6-1
CASSEDREIVDEQYF
TGTGCCAGCAGTGAAGACAGGGAGATCGTGGACGAGCAGTACTTC
>TRBJ2-1|TRBD1|once|TRBV25-1
CASSEPGQGYNEQFF
TGTGCCAGCAGTGAACCGGGACAGGGTTACAATGAGCAGTTCTTC
>TRBJ1-1|TRBD1|NA|TRBV7-9
CASSLGTWDSEEAFF
TGTGCCAGCAGCTTAGGTACTTGGGACAGTGAAGAAGCTTTCTTT
>TRBJ1-1|NA|NA|TRBV7-9
CASSLGAGEAFF
TGTGCCAGCAGCTTAGGGGCAGGGGAAGCTTTCTTT
>TRBJ2-1|TRBD2|NA|TRBV7-9
CASSFLAGDYNEQFF
TGTGCCAGCAGCTTTTTAGCGGGAGATTACAATGAGCAGTTCTTC
>TRBJ2-7|TRBD1|NA|TRBV19
CASRQGYEQYF
TGTGCCAGCCGACAGGGCTACGAGCAGTACTTC
>TRBJ1-1|NA|once|TRBV29-1
CSAEEANTEAFF
TGCAGCGCAGAGGAAGCGAACACTGAAGCTTTCTTT
>TRBJ1-2|NA|NA|TRBV9
CASRVQGTNYGYTF
TGTGCCAGCAGAGTTCAGGGTACTAACTATGGCTACACCTTC
>TRBJ1-5|TRBD1|NA|TRBV7-8
CASSADRDQPQHF
TGTGCCAGCAGCGCAGACAGGGATCAGCCCCAGCATTTT
>TRBJ2-3|TRBD1|NA|TRBV4-1
CASRSGPDRAREDTQYF
TGCGCCAGCCGCTCTGGGCCCGACAGGGCCCGAGAAGATACGCAGTATTTT
>TRBJ2-7|TRBD1|NA|TRBV4-1
CASSATRDSRGYEQYF
TGCGCCAGCAGCGCAACCCGGGACAGCAGAGGCTACGAGCAGTACTTC
>TRBJ2-7|TRBD2|once|TRBV9
CASSAGLAGTSTYEQYF
TGTGCCAGCAGCGCCGGACTAGCGGGAACATCCACCTACGAGCAGTACTTC